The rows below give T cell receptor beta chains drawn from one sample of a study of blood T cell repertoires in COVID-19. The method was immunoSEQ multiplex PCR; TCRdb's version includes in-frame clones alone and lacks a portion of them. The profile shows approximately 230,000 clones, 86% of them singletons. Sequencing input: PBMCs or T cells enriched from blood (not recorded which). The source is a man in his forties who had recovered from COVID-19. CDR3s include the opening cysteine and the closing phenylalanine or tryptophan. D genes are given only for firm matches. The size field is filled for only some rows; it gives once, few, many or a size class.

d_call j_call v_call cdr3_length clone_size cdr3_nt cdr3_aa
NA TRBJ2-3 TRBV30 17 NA TGTGCCTGGAGTGTCATTTACGGGGACTTAGCCTTTGATACGCAGTATTTT CAWSVIYGDLAFDTQYF
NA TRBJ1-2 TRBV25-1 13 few TGTGCCAGCAGTGAATCGGGGGGTATAGGCTACACCTTC CASSESGGIGYTF
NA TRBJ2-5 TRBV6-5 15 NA TGTGCCAGCAGCCGCTCCCACGGGAACCAAGAGACCCAGTACTTC CASSRSHGNQETQYF
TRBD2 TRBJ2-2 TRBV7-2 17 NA TGTGCCAGCAGCCCGGGGCTAGCGGGGGCCCTTCCCGGGGAGCTGTTTTTT CASSPGLAGALPGELFF
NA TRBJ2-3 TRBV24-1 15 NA TGTGCCACCAGTGAGAACACCCTGACAGCAGATACGCAGTATTTT CATSENTLTADTQYF
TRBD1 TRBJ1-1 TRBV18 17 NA TGTGCCAGCTCACCACAAGAGTATCGGACAGGTATATCTGAAGCTTTCTTT CASSPQEYRTGISEAFF
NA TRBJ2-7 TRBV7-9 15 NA TGTGCCAGCACCGGGACGCCCAGGGGCTCCTACGAGCAGTACTTC CASTGTPRGSYEQYF
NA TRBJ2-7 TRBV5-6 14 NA TGTGCCAGCAGCTTATTGGACAGAGACTACGAGCAGTACTTC CASSLLDRDYEQYF
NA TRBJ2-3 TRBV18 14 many TGTGCCAGCTCACCTTCCAGCAGGTTAGATACGCAGTATTTT CASSPSSRLDTQYF
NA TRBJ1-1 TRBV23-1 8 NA TGCGCCAGCAGTCTCTTTCGCTTT CASSLFRF
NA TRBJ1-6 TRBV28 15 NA TGTGCCAGCAGTTTTGTTAGCTCCTATAATTCACCCCTCCACTTT CASSFVSSYNSPLHF
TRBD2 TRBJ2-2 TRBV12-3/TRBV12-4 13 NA TGTGCCACCTCTTGGGCGGGAGATACGGAGCTGTTTTTT CATSWAGDTELFF
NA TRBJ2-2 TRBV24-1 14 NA TGTGCCACCAGTGAGGCCACAGGGTCCGGGGAGCTGTTTTTT CATSEATGSGELFF
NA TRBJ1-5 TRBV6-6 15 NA TGTGCCAGCAGCCCGGCAGGGGATAGCAATCAGCCCCAGCATTTT CASSPAGDSNQPQHF
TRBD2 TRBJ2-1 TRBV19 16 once TGTGCCAGTAGTGGCAGGCGGGGGGAATCCTACAATGAGCAGTTCTTC CASSGRRGESYNEQFF
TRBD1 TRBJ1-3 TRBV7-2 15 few TGTGCCAGCAGCCCTACGACAGGGGCCGGAAACACCATATATTTT CASSPTTGAGNTIYF
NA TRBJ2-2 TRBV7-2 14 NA TGTGCCAGCAGCCCGAGAGTGAACACCGGGGAGCTGTTTTTT CASSPRVNTGELFF
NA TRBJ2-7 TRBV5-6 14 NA TGTGCCAGCAGCCACCTACAGGTTTCCTACGAGCAGTACTTC CASSHLQVSYEQYF
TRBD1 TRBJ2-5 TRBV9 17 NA TGTGCCAGCAGCGTCGAGGGACAGAGAGTAAACGGAGAGACCCAGTACTTC CASSVEGQRVNGETQYF
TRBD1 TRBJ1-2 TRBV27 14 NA TGTGCCAGCAGTTCGAGGGACAGGGTCTATGGCTACACCTTC CASSSRDRVYGYTF
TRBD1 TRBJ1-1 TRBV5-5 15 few TGTGCCAGCAGCCCGCGGACAGGGCTGAACACTGAAGCTTTCTTT CASSPRTGLNTEAFF
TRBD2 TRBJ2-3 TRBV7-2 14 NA TGTGCCAGCGCTCGGGGGGACTACACAGATACGCAGTATTTT CASARGDYTDTQYF
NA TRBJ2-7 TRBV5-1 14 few TGCGCCAGCAGCGACGCTGGGCCGGCAAGCGAGCAGTACTTC CASSDAGPASEQYF
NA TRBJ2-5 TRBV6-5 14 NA TGTGCCAGCAGTTACGCCCTGTCGGGGGAGACCCAGTACTTC CASSYALSGETQYF
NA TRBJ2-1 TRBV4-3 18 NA TGCGCCAGCAGCCAATCGATAAGCACGGTTAGCTCCTACAATGAGCAGTTCTTC CASSQSISTVSSYNEQFF
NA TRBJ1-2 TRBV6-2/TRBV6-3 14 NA TGTGCCAGCAGTTTGTCACAGGACGCCTATGGCTACACCTTC CASSLSQDAYGYTF